This T cell receptor (beta chain) was recovered during a study of cytomegalovirus exposure and HLA in healthy donors. The germline gives CDR1 SEHNR, CDR2 FQNEAQ (reference sequence). This CDR3 is 13 amino acids long. About this clone itself: Its ends do not fully match the called genes, so a read error is possible.

60 Vbeta and 13 Jbeta primers were used in PCR. Libraries were prepared by immunoSEQ multiplex PCR; TCRdb keeps only in-frame clonotypes and omits some of them. This sample has roughly 80,000 clones, with more than 60% found just once. The sequence was collected from a man between 45 and 60 years old in good health and CMV-seropositive. The chain has TRBV7-9 and TRBJ2-6; D is possibly TRBD1 (5 bases). What was sequenced was PBMCs. The CDR3 protein is CSSRSSGANGLTF. The CDR3 DNA reads as TGTTCCAGCAGGTCCTCTGGGGCCAACGGCCTGACTTTC.